This entry lists 18 T cell receptor beta chains sequenced from one sample in a study of blood T cell repertoires in COVID-19. Clones were read by immunoSEQ multiplex PCR, and TCRdb kept only the in-frame ones, dropping some. The sample comprises approximately 150,000 clones, around 83% of which are singletons, and around 7.2% rests with the top ten. Sequencing used peripheral blood. The receptors were gathered from a woman aged 45-59 years in a cohort sampled during active or convalescent COVID-19.

This clone appeared a few times. The CDR3: CASSLTGEANYGYTF. The CDR3, as DNA: TGTGCCAGCAGCTTAACAGGAGAAGCTAACTATGGCTACACCTTC. This chain joins TRBV11-1 and TRBJ1-2, with D possibly being TRBD1 (5 bases). Trimming cost V 2 bases and J 0 bases, with 10 bases left between them. Looked up from germline, CDR1 is SGHAT and CDR2 is FQDESV (reference sequence). The length of the CDR3 is 15 residues.

The V gene is TRBV4-2, the J gene TRBJ2-6, with TRBD2 matching over 8 bases. CDR1 LGHNA and CDR2 YNFKEQ come from the germline V gene. Trimming removed 4 bases from V and 2 bases from J; junction bases left unmatched: 4. The CDR3 extends over 16 amino acids. In nucleotides, the CDR3 is TGTGCCAGCAGCCCAAGCGGGGGCACTGGGGCCAACGTCCTGACTTTC. Amino acids: CASSPSGGTGANVLTF.

The chain combines TRBV3-1 (or the pseudogene TRBV3-2) with TRBJ1-2, with a weak D call TRBD1 (5 bases). The V end was cut by 2 bases, the J end by 8 bases, with 15 bases between. The length of the CDR3 is 14 residues. CDR1 and CDR2 from the germline V gene are LGHDT and YNNKEL (reference sequence). The CDR3 reads CASSQRFQGNGYTF. Written as DNA, the CDR3 is TGTGCCAGCAGCCAACGGTTTCAGGGTAACGGCTACACCTTC.

The genes are TRBV6-5 and TRBJ2-1, with D tentatively TRBD2 (6 bases). Germline CDR1 is MNHEY and CDR2 is SVGAGI. Trimming left V 6 bases short and J 10 bases short, with 16 bases between. This CDR3 is 13 amino acids long. In nucleotides, the CDR3 is TGTGCCAGCAGACAGAGGGGTGCGGGAGAGCAGTTCTTC. This codes for CASRQRGAGEQFF.

The chain employs TRBV3-1 (or the pseudogene TRBV3-2) and TRBJ2-2; maybe TRBD1 (6 bases). Per germline, CDR1 LGHDT and CDR2 YNNKEL (reference sequence). The CDR3 runs to 15 residues. Trimming took off 5 bases at V and 4 bases at J, with 14 bases between the two ends. CDR3: CASSTTLDSTGELFF. Here the CDR3 DNA reads TGTGCCAGCAGCACAACACTGGACAGCACCGGGGAGCTGTTTTTT.

The chain carries TRBV11-2 and TRBJ2-6; no clear D gene. The V and J ends lost 0 bases and 2 bases respectively, with 17 bases between them. This CDR3 region has 19 residues. The germline V gene encodes CDR1 SGHAT and CDR2 FQNNGV. The DNA of the CDR3 is TGTGCCAGCAGCTTAGATTTAGTGTCGCGGCAGACTGGGGCCAACGTCCTGACTTTC. This translates into CASSLDLVSRQTGANVLTF.

V is TRBV12-3 or TRBV12-4 and J is TRBJ2-5; unclear D gene. With 0 bases removed from V and 5 bases from J, the gap between germline ends came to 7 bases. This CDR3 has 13 residues. The CDR3 DNA is TGTGCCAGCAGTTTAGCCTGGGCCGAGACCCAGTACTTC. Its protein product is CASSLAWAETQYF.

The CDR3 reads CAWSRRTGGIHGYTF. CDR3 coding DNA: TGTGCCTGGAGTCGCCGGACAGGGGGCATCCATGGCTACACCTTC. The V gene is TRBV30, the J gene TRBJ1-2, with 11 bases identical to TRBD1. The CDR3 length is 15 residues. In germline, CDR1 is GTSNPN, CDR2 SVGIG (reference sequence). V was pared by 2 bases and J by 6 bases, with 8 bases of the junction left unmatched.

The chain employs TRBV30 and TRBJ1-2; D gene uncertain. V was clipped by 8 bases and J by 0 bases, with 13 bases between them. Looked up from germline, CDR1 is GTSNPN and CDR2 is SVGIG (reference sequence). This CDR3 contains 13 residues. CDR3 amino acids: CARTTDANYGYTF. The DNA of the CDR3 is TGTGCCAGAACAACAGATGCTAACTATGGCTACACCTTC.

This rearrangement joins TRBV4-1 to TRBJ1-2; 9 bases match TRBD1. Germline CDR1 is MGHRA and CDR2 is YSYEKL. Losses at the gene ends were 0 bases for V and 4 bases for J; bases not matched to a gene: 6. The CDR3 totals 16 residues. The CDR3 DNA sequence: TGCGCCAGCAGCCAAGATTCGGGGGACAGGGTCTATGGCTACACCTTC. Protein sequence: CASSQDSGDRVYGYTF.

V and J are TRBV10-3 and TRBJ1-6, with D maybe TRBD1 (6 bases). Trimming pared 0 bases from V and 7 bases from J, leaving 13 bases between. The germline CDR1 and CDR2 sequences are ENHRY and SYGVKD. CDR3 length: 16 residues. The DNA of the CDR3 is TGTGCCATCAGTGAGTCAAGCAGGGGAGAGAATTCACCCCTCCACTTT. Translation: CAISESSRGENSPLHF.

The genes are TRBV3-1 (or the pseudogene TRBV3-2) and TRBJ2-1; 8 bases fit TRBD1. Germline-derived CDR1 and CDR2 are LGHDT and YNNKEL (reference sequence). The CDR3 is 13 residues long. Germline trimming cut 0 bases from V and 15 bases from J; bases unmatched to any gene: 7. The CDR3 DNA reads TGTGCCAGCAGCCAAGACCGGACAGGGTCGACGTTCTTC. Protein: CASSQDRTGSTFF.

This clone was observed a handful of times. The V call is TRBV4-1, the J call TRBJ1-5, with D maybe TRBD1 (5 bases). From germline, CDR1 is MGHRA and CDR2 YSYEKL. Trimming took off 3 bases at V and 5 bases at J, with 11 bases between the two ends. This CDR3 contains 14 residues. CDR3 nucleotide sequence: TGCGCCAGCAGCCAGGAACCCAGGGATCAGCCCCAGCATTTT. This gives the protein CASSQEPRDQPQHF.

The chain is built from TRBV2 and TRBJ1-2, with D perhaps matching TRBD1 (5 bases). The V end was cut by 1 base, the J end by 8 bases, with 14 bases between. The CDR3 has 14 residues. Germline assignment: CDR1 SNHLY and CDR2 FYNNEI. For the CDR3, the DNA is TGTGCCAGCAGTGAAGGGGTGGAGGGGCAGGGCTACACCTTC. Protein: CASSEGVEGQGYTF.

The chain carries TRBV2 and TRBJ1-4, with D hard to call. The germline gives CDR1 SNHLY, CDR2 FYNNEI. V lost 6 bases and J lost 7, with 6 bases in between. The CDR3 contains 11 residues. The CDR3 loop is CASRGSEKLFF. For the CDR3, the DNA is TGTGCCAGCAGGGGGAGTGAAAAACTGTTTTTT.

The V call is TRBV18, the J call TRBJ2-7, with TRBD1 matching over 8 bases. V dropped 5 bases and J dropped 2; count of bases not matched to a gene: 5. Germline lookup yields CDR1 KGHSH and CDR2 LQKENI. The CDR3 has 14 residues. The CDR3 here is CASSEGTGAYEQYF. In nucleotides, the CDR3 is TGTGCCAGCTCAGAGGGGACAGGCGCCTACGAGCAGTACTTC.

This clone appeared once. This chain joins TRBV7-9 and TRBJ1-1; D unclear. Germline lookup yields CDR1 SEHNR and CDR2 FQNEAQ (reference sequence). This CDR3 contains 14 residues. V was cut by 5 bases and J by 5 bases, with 15 bases left in between. The CDR3: CASSVPSRVTEAFF. The CDR3 DNA reads TGTGCCAGCAGCGTCCCGTCGAGGGTTACTGAAGCTTTCTTT.

The J gene is TRBJ1-1, the V gene TRBV18, with a tentative D call TRBD1 (5 bases). The CDR3 has 16 amino acids. Germline V gene data show CDR1 as KGHSH and CDR2 as LQKENI. Trimming pared 3 bases from V and 3 bases from J, leaving 17 bases between. The CDR3 DNA follows: TGTGCCAGCTCACCGACATCCGGGAGGGGTGACACTGAAGCTTTCTTT. As protein: CASSPTSGRGDTEAFF.